This TCR beta chain was recorded in a study of T cells in Graves' hyperthyroidism and ophthalmopathy. Overall study findings and caveats: Most thyroid clonotypes expanded above 0.001 appeared in blood too. Using 13 V-J features, a model discriminated ophthalmopathy from stable hyperthyroidism.

The CDR3 regions of TCR beta were amplified from RNA transcripts. Carried out on the TCR CDR3, a first-round RT-PCR used the HTBI primer set. TCRdb processed the multiplex PCR reads anew with MiXCR; each CDR3 protein has one entry. This table has about 660,000 distinct CDR3 sequences, roughly 46% appearing once. Exclusion of patients followed from uncontrolled infection, other autoimmune disease, pregnancy or lactation. This clonotype showed up just a few times. Its antigen is undetermined. The CDR3 is 13 residues long. V lost 5 bases to trimming and J lost 11 bases, with 16 bases between them. The germline CDR1 and CDR2 sequences are MNHEY and SVGAGI.

Sequences were obtained from peripheral blood or thyroid tissue (not recorded which). This chain uses TRBV6-5 with TRBJ1-5, with a weak D call TRBD1 (5 bases). The source of this sequence is an adult man with Graves' disease, either hyperthyroidism or ophthalmopathy (not recorded which). As DNA, the CDR3 is TGTGCCAGCAGTGATAGCCCGGGGGGGACCCAGCATTTT. Translated: CASSDSPGGTQHF.